This record covers a single TCR beta chain. Germline CDR1 SGDLS, CDR2 YYNGEE. J lost 5 bases, V lost 0 bases, and 6 bases had no gene match. The CDR3 length is 15 residues. TCRdb processed the 5' RACE reads anew with MiXCR; each CDR3 protein has one entry. The sample has 350,000 or so distinct CDR3 sequences; roughly an eighth are singletons. The record originates from a study of identical twins. The same sample was also studied in work on yellow fever vaccine responses in identical twins.

The specimen sequenced was CD8+ T cells sorted from blood. The genes are TRBV9 and TRBJ2-3; 7 bases fit TRBD1. This TCR derives from a woman younger than 30 in good health. CDR3: CASSVDGRQGDTQYF. In DNA form, the CDR3 reads TGTGCCAGCAGCGTAGACGGCAGACAGGGAGATACGCAGTATTTT.